These T cell receptor beta chains were read from a single sample in a study of cytomegalovirus exposure and HLA in healthy donors. Produced via immunoSEQ multiplex PCR; TCRdb's table is partial and in-frame only. The sample lists 130,000 to 150,000 clones, about 80% occurring once. Material for sequencing was PBMCs. These receptors originate from a male donor in good health and CMV-seronegative. The CDR3 runs from the conserved cysteine through the conserved F or W. Not all rows give a size; the values are once, few, many and, for expanded clones, a class.

TRBV5-1	TRBJ2-1	NA	CASSLAEYEQFF
TRBV5-6	TRBJ1-2	NA	CASSLASFRSDGYTF
TRBV13	TRBJ2-7	NA	CASSPGGGPAYEQYF
TRBV7-2	TRBJ1-2	NA	CASSLSPGGVYGYTF
TRBV6-1	TRBJ1-6	NA	CASSRTGAFSPLHF
TRBV4-3	TRBJ2-1	NA	CAISRSGGTGDEQFF
TRBV11-2	TRBJ2-5	NA	CASSPLAGGRGETQYF
TRBV4-2	NA	NA	CASSQDPRASSYEQYF
TRBV11-2	TRBJ1-1	NA	CASSLGLGTGTRNTEAFF
TRBV6-1	TRBJ2-3	few	CAIQGDNTDTQYF
TRBV5-1	TRBJ2-7	NA	CASSLSGTGGGGQYF
TRBV4-3	TRBJ1-1	NA	CASTSGTANTEAFF
TRBV7-9	TRBJ2-7	NA	CASSSQRQDGEQYF
TRBV7-8	TRBJ2-5	NA	CASSRGLAGGLETQYF
TRBV20-1	TRBJ2-7	NA	CSAIQGWEQYF
TRBV10-3	TRBJ1-6	few	CAIRPGSYNSPLHF
TRBV7-2	TRBJ2-3	NA	CASSEGLAESTDTQYF
TRBV20-1	TRBJ1-2	NA	CSGRRGNGYTF
TRBV2	TRBJ2-4	NA	CASSKQAGGERDIQYF
TRBV4-2	TRBJ2-3	NA	CASSPLDGTPLGDTQYF
TRBV7-2	TRBJ1-5	NA	CASSRQGRNQPQHF
TRBV23-1	TRBJ2-7	NA	CASSRRLRNVWEQYF
TRBV7-9	TRBJ1-3	NA	CASSWGQLENTIYF
TRBV25-1	TRBJ2-5	NA	CASSGGGVRETQYF
TRBV10-3	TRBJ2-6	NA	CAISGPGSRLGSGANVLTF
TRBV13	TRBJ1-1	NA	CASSSSNRVTTEAFF
TRBV5-1	TRBJ1-2	NA	CASSFQGEDGYTF
TRBV19	TRBJ1-3	NA	CASSIGPEDTIYF
TRBV7-2	TRBJ1-3	NA	CASSPGQGVGNTIYF
TRBV30	TRBJ1-1	NA	CAWMGQMNTEAFF
TRBV2	TRBJ1-1	NA	CASSEGQFTEAFF
TRBV4-3	TRBJ2-7	NA	CASSLRQGTDYEQYF
TRBV7-9	TRBJ1-1	once	CASSGRGHRLMNTEAFF
TRBV4-1	TRBJ2-3	few	CASSQRGSTDTQYF
TRBV30	TRBJ2-7	NA	CAWSVYWGPEQYF
TRBV2	TRBJ2-3	NA	CASKLAGTDTQYF
TRBV5-6	TRBJ2-5	once	CASSGGGGPVWAQYF
TRBV7-9	TRBJ1-1	NA	CASSLGDRGGTEAFF
TRBV7-2	TRBJ2-7	few	CASSLDRGYEQYF
TRBV5-5	TRBJ2-2	NA	CASSPGGQGIGELFF
TRBV4-1	TRBJ1-1	NA	CASSPWGGPEAFF
TRBV27	TRBJ1-2	NA	CASSSQPDRGVLTF
TRBV19	TRBJ1-1	few	CASTKAGDTEAFF
TRBV7-9	TRBJ1-1	NA	CASSDRVNTEAFF
TRBV4-3	TRBJ2-7	NA	CASSQDWGLAGGKYEQYF
TRBV4-1	TRBJ1-2	NA	CASSQGRRPLYGYTF
TRBV27	TRBJ1-5	NA	CASSLGAFGPQHF
TRBV7-3	TRBJ2-1	NA	CASSLTTGGGYNEQFF
TRBV5-5	TRBJ1-6	few	CASSLSGTGDSPLHF
TRBV11-2	TRBJ2-1	NA	CASSLRRRSSYNEQFF